This T cell receptor beta chain came from a study of CD8+ T cells in alopecia areata. Study-wide points: In lesional scalp, particularly from alopecia totalis/universalis, clonality was higher than in normal scalp.

This clone has only a few counts. Its antigen remains unknown. As the sequencing template, cDNA was produced by extracting RNA and reverse transcribing it. TCRdb keeps only in-frame clones here, not all; method: immunoSEQ multiplex PCR. Seen here are roughly 150,000 clones, 55% observed once, and the top ten hold approximately 4.3%. The TCR originated in a human donor in good health. Sequenced: CD4+ T cells sorted from blood.

The DNA for the CDR3 is TGCGCCAGCAGCCTTCCATACGCTGAAGCTTTCTTT. Encoded protein: CASSLPYAEAFF. This chain connects TRBV4-1 to TRBJ1-1; D is ambiguous. V was clipped by 4 bases and J by 6 bases, with 9 bases between them. CDR1 is MGHRA and CDR2 is YSYEKL in the germline V gene. This CDR3 is built from 12 residues.